Sequencing of this TCR beta chain was carried out in a study of CD8 T cells in Susac syndrome. The patients who served as multiple sclerosis controls were treatment-naive and had stable or active relapsing-remitting disease that fulfilled the revised McDonald criteria. V shed 0 bases and J shed 9 bases, with 24 bases lying between them. Germline CDR1 is MGHRA and CDR2 is YSYEKL. This CDR3 has 18 residues. RNA, at about 0.45 to 1 ug, was reverse transcribed with random hexamers. The immunoSEQ assay covered 54 Vbeta and 13 Jbeta segments for CDR3. TCRdb used MiXCR to reprocess the immunoSEQ multiplex PCR reads, holding one entry per CDR3 protein. The sample has fewer than 150,000 distinct CDR3 sequences, around nine tenths seen once; the top ten hold around 0.25%.

The chain recombines TRBV4-1 with TRBJ2-1; either TRBD1 or TRBD2 may fit D (6 bases each). The TCR sequence derives from a human donor with multiple sclerosis. The specimen was CD8+ T cells from PBMCs. This CDR3 reads CASSQDKNRVMGRREQFF. For the CDR3, the DNA is TGCGCCAGCAGCCAAGACAAAAACAGGGTCATGGGGAGGCGTGAGCAGTTCTTC.